Listed below are T cell receptor beta chains from one sample, sequenced in a study of T cell responses to AZD1222 COVID-19 vaccine. Libraries were prepared by immunoSEQ multiplex PCR; TCRdb keeps only in-frame clonotypes and omits some of them. Among 100,000 or so clones, over 80% were seen once, and the ten largest hold more than 4.5%. Source: peripheral blood, taken on day 0 of AZD1222 vaccination. All receptors derive from an adult in good health. Both conserved end residues are part of each CDR3. D genes are given only for firm matches. Expanded clones get a size class; other rows say once, few or many, or leave the size out.

D gene	V gene	clone size	J gene	CDR3 DNA	CDR3 protein
-	TRBV7-2	-	TRBJ2-4	TGTGCCAGCAGCTCCCCCTTTAAACAGGGAGCCAAAAACATTCAGTACTTC	CASSSPFKQGAKNIQYF
TRBD1	TRBV6-2/TRBV6-3	-	TRBJ2-2	TGTGCCAGCAGTGGGCTTCCGGGACAGGAAAACACCGGGGAGCTGTTTTTT	CASSGLPGQENTGELFF
-	TRBV9	-	TRBJ2-5	TGTGCCAGCAGCGTCCGGGGTGACGGGGAGACCCAGTACTTC	CASSVRGDGETQYF
-	TRBV11-2	-	TRBJ2-7	TGTGCCAGCAGCCCACGAAGAGTCAAGCAGTACTTC	CASSPRRVKQYF
-	TRBV2	-	TRBJ1-3	TGTGCCAGCAGGGGCTCTGGAAACACCATATATTTT	CASRGSGNTIYF
-	TRBV10-1	-	TRBJ2-1	TGCGCCAGCAGTGAGCACGGACCGTACAATGAGCAGTTCTTC	CASSEHGPYNEQFF
-	TRBV4-1	-	TRBJ1-1	TGCGCCAGCAGCCAAGATGGGGGCACTGAAGCTTTCTTT	CASSQDGGTEAFF
TRBD1	TRBV29-1	-	TRBJ2-2	TGCAGCGTAAGACAGGGGGCAGACACCGGGGAGCTGTTTTTT	CSVRQGADTGELFF
-	TRBV6-5	-	TRBJ2-7	TGTGCCAGCAGTAACTACGAGCAGTACTTC	CASSNYEQYF
-	TRBV7-2	-	TRBJ2-2	TGTGCCAGCAGCTTAGTTCTTCCCGGGGAGCTGTTTTTT	CASSLVLPGELFF
TRBD1	TRBV5-1	-	TRBJ1-4	TGCGCCAGCAGGACCACAGGGGAGACGGCTAATGAAAAACTGTTTTTT	CASRTTGETANEKLFF
-	TRBV6-2/TRBV6-3	-	TRBJ1-3	TGTGCCAGCAGTCACGGACAGTTCTCTGGAAACACCATATATTTT	CASSHGQFSGNTIYF
-	TRBV4-2	-	TRBJ1-6	TGTGCCAGCAGCCAAGGAGCGCCCCGACAGGATCTCTCACCCCTCCACTTT	CASSQGAPRQDLSPLHF
-	TRBV5-1	few	TRBJ2-7	TGCGCCAGCAGCTTGGCGGCGGGATACGAGCAGTACTTC	CASSLAAGYEQYF
TRBD1	TRBV3-1/TRBV3-2	-	TRBJ1-2	TGTGCCAGCAGCCGCGGGACAGGGGGCGAATATGGCTACACCTTC	CASSRGTGGEYGYTF
-	TRBV27	-	TRBJ1-1	TGTGCCAGCAGTTTTCACGGGAACACTGAAGCTTTCTTT	CASSFHGNTEAFF
-	TRBV11-2	-	TRBJ2-7	TGTGCCAGCAGCCCCACGAACCGCGGGACCAAAACATACGAGCAGTACTTC	CASSPTNRGTKTYEQYF
TRBD1	TRBV19	-	TRBJ1-5	TGTGCCAGTAGGGGCAGGGGGCGAAGAAGCAATCAGCCCCAGCATTTT	CASRGRGRRSNQPQHF
-	TRBV7-9	-	TRBJ1-1	TGTGCCAGCAGCTTAGGAGGGACGGGGTACGATGAAGCTTTCTTT	CASSLGGTGYDEAFF
TRBD2	TRBV5-1	-	TRBJ2-7	TGCGCCAGCACCATCCGCGGGGGGGCCGGTGAGCAGTACTTC	CASTIRGGAGEQYF
TRBD1	TRBV2	-	TRBJ1-2	TGTGCCGGTTTCAACAGGGGAATCTATGGCTACACCTTC	CAGFNRGIYGYTF
-	TRBV11-2	-	TRBJ2-7	TGTGCCAGCAGCTTAGGTGGTTCCTACGAGCAGTACTTC	CASSLGGSYEQYF
-	TRBV19	-	TRBJ2-7	TGTGCCAGTAGTATTGGGCAGTCCACCTACGAGCAGTACTTC	CASSIGQSTYEQYF
-	TRBV30	-	TRBJ1-2	TGTGCCTGGAGTGGGATAGAGGATGGCGGGTCGCCATCCTATGGCTACACCTTC	CAWSGIEDGGSPSYGYTF
-	TRBV7-9	few	TRBJ1-6	TGTGCCAGCAGCGCCCTTCTACCCCATAATTCACCCCTCCACTTT	CASSALLPHNSPLHF
TRBD2	TRBV7-2	-	TRBJ2-7	TGTGCCAGCAGCCAAACTAGCGGGGCCTACGAGCAGTACTTC	CASSQTSGAYEQYF
-	TRBV7-9	-	TRBJ1-2	TGTGCCAGCAGCTTAGCGCCCGACAACTATGGCTACACCTTC	CASSLAPDNYGYTF
-	TRBV30	few	TRBJ1-3	TGTGCCTGGAATATAGCCCGGGACTTGGGGCAGATCTCTGGAAACACCATATATTTT	CAWNIARDLGQISGNTIYF
-	TRBV27	once	TRBJ1-1	TGTGCCAGCAGTTTAGGGGGTTTAATCTCTGAAGCTTTCTTT	CASSLGGLISEAFF
TRBD1	TRBV4-3	-	TRBJ1-3	TGCGCCAGCAGCCGATTAAGGACAGGCGATTCTGGAAACACCATATATTTT	CASSRLRTGDSGNTIYF
-	TRBV9	-	TRBJ1-2	TGTGCCAGCAGCCCTGACCTCGCAAGTGGCTACACCTTC	CASSPDLASGYTF
-	TRBV7-8	-	TRBJ2-7	TGTGCCAGCAGCTTTGACTCAGCGGACGAGCAGTACTTC	CASSFDSADEQYF
TRBD1	TRBV5-1	-	TRBJ2-1	TGCGCCAGCAGGCAACAGGGGTTCAATGAGCAGTTCTTC	CASRQQGFNEQFF
-	TRBV12-5	few	TRBJ2-5	TGTGCTAGTGGCGCCCCGACCCAGTACTTC	CASGAPTQYF
-	TRBV20-1	-	TRBJ1-1	TGCAGTGCTAGAGATAGCCTTGAAGCTTTCTTT	CSARDSLEAFF
TRBD1	TRBV7-9	-	TRBJ1-1	TGTGCCAGCAAGGGACAGGGTACTGAAGCTTTCTTT	CASKGQGTEAFF
TRBD1	TRBV5-1	-	TRBJ1-2	TGCGCCAGCAACCTTGCGGCAGGGGGCGACTATGGCTACACCTTC	CASNLAAGGDYGYTF
-	TRBV10-3	-	TRBJ2-6	TGTGCCATCAGTCTCTATCAGGGGACTGGGGCCAACGTCCTGACTTTC	CAISLYQGTGANVLTF
-	TRBV6-6	-	TRBJ1-3	TGTGCCAGCAGTCGATCCGGGACCTCTGGAAACACCATATATTTT	CASSRSGTSGNTIYF
TRBD1	TRBV30	once	TRBJ1-1	TGTGCCTGGAGTGTAATGCAGGGGGCTGAAGCTTTCTTT	CAWSVMQGAEAFF
-	TRBV3-1/TRBV3-2	-	TRBJ1-2	TGTGCCAGCAGGCCTCGGGGGGGTGGCTACACCTTC	CASRPRGGGYTF
-	TRBV5-6	-	TRBJ2-2	TGTGCCAGCAGCTTGGATTACTTGGTCCGCGGGGAGCTGTTTTTT	CASSLDYLVRGELFF
-	TRBV24-1	once	TRBJ2-1	TGTGCCACCAGTGATTTCGCAGCGAATGAGCAGTTCTTC	CATSDFAANEQFF
TRBD1	TRBV6-5	-	TRBJ1-2	TGTGCCAGCAGCCCACAGGGGGCTAGTTTCTATGGCTACACCTTC	CASSPQGASFYGYTF
-	TRBV27	-	TRBJ2-5	TGTGCCAGCAAGGAGAATCGCGATTGGAGGGGCCAAGAGACCCAGTACTTC	CASKENRDWRGQETQYF
TRBD1	TRBV5-1	-	TRBJ2-2	TGCGCCAGCAGCTCCCGGACAGGGAGAATGGCCGGGGAGCTGTTTTTT	CASSSRTGRMAGELFF
-	TRBV5-1	-	TRBJ1-1	TGCGCCAGCAGCTTGAGGGTAGGGGCTGAAGCTTTCTTT	CASSLRVGAEAFF
-	TRBV4-2	-	TRBJ2-3	TGTGCCAGCAGCCTCTTGATGACAGATACGCAGTATTTT	CASSLLMTDTQYF
TRBD2	TRBV7-6	once	TRBJ2-3	TGTGCCAGCAGCTTAGCCTTAAGCGGGGGGGCAGATACGCAGTATTTT	CASSLALSGGADTQYF
-	TRBV4-1	-	TRBJ1-2	TGCGCCAGCAGCCCGACCCAGGATTATGGCTACACCTTC	CASSPTQDYGYTF
-	TRBV7-9	few	TRBJ2-1	TGTGCCAGCAGCGGCAGGGGGGGCTCCTACAATGAGCAGTTCTTC	CASSGRGGSYNEQFF
-	TRBV19	-	TRBJ2-4	TGTGCCAGTACCCCTCCGGGCAGGGCTAACATTCAGTACTTC	CASTPPGRANIQYF
TRBD1	TRBV19	-	TRBJ1-5	TGTGCCAGTACAACAGGGGCCGAGAACAATCAGCCCCAGCATTTT	CASTTGAENNQPQHF
-	TRBV6-5	-	TRBJ1-4	TGTGCCAGCAGTTACTCGATTTTGGAAAAACTGTTTTTT	CASSYSILEKLFF
-	TRBV4-1	-	TRBJ1-5	TGCGCCAGCAGCCAAGATCCGGGGAATAGCAATCAGCCCCAGCATTTT	CASSQDPGNSNQPQHF
TRBD1	TRBV6-5	few	TRBJ2-7	TGTGCCAGCAGCCCCTCGGGGACAGGGAACTACGAGCAGTACTTC	CASSPSGTGNYEQYF
-	TRBV29-1	-	TRBJ1-1	TGCAGCGTTGAACTTGGGGGCTGGGACGCTGAAGCTTTCTTT	CSVELGGWDAEAFF
-	TRBV13	-	TRBJ1-2	TGTGCCAGCAGCTACTCGATGAACAGGGTTAACTATGGCTACACCTTC	CASSYSMNRVNYGYTF